This entry lists 21 T cell receptor beta chains sequenced from one sample in a study of blood T cells in healthy people across ages. With a J-beta primer mix and a sample-barcoded 5' primer, a second PCR ran about 7 to 12 cycles. MiXCR, run by TCRdb on the 5' RACE reads, gives a single entry per CDR3 protein. The sample carries 900,000 to 950,000 distinct CDR3 sequences, 25% to 35% recorded once. These data were likewise used in another study, on T cells of mothers and their children.

Input material: blood. These receptor sequences come from a woman in her thirties or forties in good health.

This clonotype occurred a few times. This chain links TRBV6-2 or TRBV6-3 with TRBJ2-2; D gene unclear. This CDR3 has 16 residues. The germline V and J ends were trimmed by 5 bases and 1 base, with 14 bases remaining between them. Germline CDR1 MNHEY, CDR2 SVGEGT. This CDR3 is CASSPRTDLNTGELFF. Written as DNA, the CDR3 is TGTGCCAGCAGTCCCCGAACGGATCTGAACACCGGGGAGCTGTTTTTT.

The DNA of the CDR3 is TGCAGCGTTGAAGTCTCGGGAGTTGGCACTGAAGCTTTCTTT. Amino acid sequence: CSVEVSGVGTEAFF. This chain connects TRBV29-1 to TRBJ1-1; D is uncertain. The V gene lost 1 base and the J gene lost 4 bases, with 13 bases spanning the gap. CDR1 and CDR2 from the germline V gene are SQVTM and ANQGSEA. The CDR3 runs 14 residues.

There are many counts of this clonotype. V usage is TRBV18 and J usage is TRBJ2-5, with D tentatively TRBD1 or TRBD2 (6 bases each). CDR3 length equals 15 residues. The germline V and J ends were trimmed by 5 bases and 3 bases, with 16 bases remaining between them. Germline CDR1 is KGHSH and CDR2 is LQKENI. The DNA for the CDR3 is TGTGCCAGCTCAGATTATGACAGGAGGGAAGAGACCCAGTACTTC. Encoded protein: CASSDYDRREETQYF.

Concerning this clonotype itself: The conserved phenylalanine or tryptophan is not found at the CDR3 terminus, so this likely reflects a read error. In DNA form, the CDR3 reads TGTGCCAGCAGCTTAAACAGAGACTACGAGCAGTACTGC. Translated: CASSLNRDYEQYC. The chain carries TRBV7-2 and TRBJ2-7; D remains unclear. The CDR3 is made up of 13 amino acids. Germline CDR1 reads SGHTA; CDR2 reads FQGNSA. V gave up 2 bases and J gave up 3 bases, with 8 bases separating them.

This clonotype was picked up many times. V usage is TRBV7-3 and J usage is TRBJ2-4; 8 bases map to TRBD1. V dropped 2 bases and J dropped 7; count of bases not matched to a gene: 7. Germline CDR1 is SGHTA and CDR2 is FQGTGA. The CDR3 loop spans 15 amino acids. The CDR3 DNA sequence: TGTGCCAGCAGCTTAGAGGGACAGGACCTGAACATTCAGTACTTC. It is translated as CASSLEGQDLNIQYF.

This clonotype occurred many times. The V gene is TRBV7-2, the J gene TRBJ2-1; unclear D gene. V lost 4 bases to trimming and J lost 8 bases, with 9 bases between them. The CDR3 covers 12 residues. The germline gives CDR1 SGHTA, CDR2 FQGNSA. The CDR3: CASSSIGYEQFF. DNA of the CDR3: TGTGCCAGCAGCTCAATAGGCTATGAGCAGTTCTTC.

This clonotype was observed a single time. A read error is possible here, since a much larger clone lies one base away. The genes are TRBV7-2 and TRBJ2-1; TRBD2 aligns across 8 bases. This CDR3 is 13 amino acids long. The J segment lost 10 bases and the V segment lost 6 bases, leaving 8 bases of the junction unmatched. In germline, CDR1 is SGHTA, CDR2 FQGNSA. DNA for the CDR3: TGTGCCAGCAGTCCGGGACTAGTTTCCGAGCAGTTCTTC. Translation gives CASSPGLVSEQFF.

This clonotype was seen a handful of times. The chain couples TRBV20-1 to TRBJ2-1, with D tentatively TRBD2 (6 bases). V was clipped by 4 bases and J by 0 bases, with 13 bases between them. CDR3 length: 15 residues. Germline CDR1 DFQATT, CDR2 SNEGSKA (reference sequence). The CDR3 bases are TGCAGTGCTAAACCGGGACTCAGCTCCTACAATGAGCAGTTCTTC. Translation gives CSAKPGLSSYNEQFF.

This clonotype was seen a few times. The chain couples TRBV20-1 to TRBJ2-1; TRBD2 agrees at 8 bases. V was pared by 5 bases and J by 15 bases, with 18 bases of the junction left unmatched. CDR1 DFQATT and CDR2 SNEGSKA come from the germline V gene (reference sequence). The CDR3 extends over 14 amino acids. The CDR3 DNA reads TGCAGTGCTCCCACCTTGGCGGGGGGCTTGGGTGGGTTCTTC. Protein sequence: CSAPTLAGGLGGFF.

The chain recombines TRBV9 with TRBJ1-2, with TRBD1 matching 7 bases. This CDR3 is built from 14 residues. Per germline, CDR1 SGDLS and CDR2 YYNGEE. V dropped 4 bases and J dropped 3; count of bases not matched to a gene: 6. The CDR3 DNA follows: TGTGCCAGCAGCCAAGGGACAGCCCACTATGGCTACACCTTC. It codes for CASSQGTAHYGYTF.

Note on this clonotype: A clone one base away is much larger, so this may be a read error. The chain carries TRBV18 and TRBJ2-7; 8 nucleotides match TRBD1. This CDR3 region has 15 residues. Germline assignment: CDR1 KGHSH and CDR2 LQKENI. The CDR3 DNA reads as TGTGCCATCTCACCTGGACAGGGACCATCCTACGAGCAGTACTTC. Protein: CAISPGQGPSYEQYF.

J is TRBJ2-3 and V is TRBV19; 11 nucleotides line up with TRBD2. The CDR3 sequence is 17 residues long. After removal of 4 bases from V and 9 bases from J, the junction contained 15 bases not matched to a gene. CDR1 is LNHDA and CDR2 is SQIVND in the germline V gene (reference sequence). The CDR3 protein is CASSNGRLAGGKGTQYF. As DNA, the CDR3 is TGTGCCAGTAGTAATGGAAGGCTAGCGGGGGGAAAGGGCACGCAGTATTTT.

Comments on this clonotype: A read error may account for a junction end that differs from germline. The chain links TRBV28 to TRBJ2-4; no firm D call. The better agreement between TRBJ2-7 and the DNA end casts doubt on the J call. Germline V lookup: CDR1 MDHEN, CDR2 SYDVKM. The CDR3 totals 12 residues. CDR3 nucleotides: TGTGCCATCAGTGGACCGGGCTACGAGCAGTACTTC. It translates to CAISGPGYEQYF.

Notes on this clonotype: An end of the junction differs from the germline gene, which may be a read error. V usage is TRBV6-7 and J usage is TRBJ1-2; TRBD1 might be the D (6 bases). TRBV6-7 is an ORF for which the function is uncertain. This CDR3 contains 13 residues. CDR3 residues: CASGMGGNFGYTF. The CDR3, as DNA: TGTGCCAGCGGCATGGGGGGCAACTTTGGCTACACCTTC.

As concerns this clonotype: Since a much larger clone is just one base distant, this may be a read error. V usage is TRBV4-1 and J usage is TRBJ1-2; D call uncertain. From germline, CDR1 is MGHRA and CDR2 YSYEKL. The CDR3 is 13 amino acids. CDR3 in DNA: TGCGCCAGCAGCCAAGCAGAAAACTATGACTACACCTTC. As protein: CASSQAENYDYTF.

This clonotype was counted many times. The rearrangement uses TRBV7-2 and TRBJ2-1; 10 bases are a match to TRBD2. The CDR3 runs 14 residues. Trimming removed 3 bases from V and 9 bases from J; junction bases left unmatched: 5. Germline-derived CDR1 and CDR2 are SGHTA and FQGNSA. Here the CDR3 DNA reads TGTGCCAGCAGCTTCACGGGACTAGCGTTTGAGCAGTTCTTC. Protein: CASSFTGLAFEQFF.

Details on this clonotype: The junction differs from germline at one of its ends, possibly a read error. This rearrangement joins TRBV4-1 to TRBJ2-3; D could derive from TRBD1 or TRBD2 (6 bases each). CDR1 and CDR2 (germline): MGHRA, YSYEKL. This CDR3 spans 15 amino acids. CDR3 in DNA: TGCGCCAGTAGCCAAGTAGGGGGGCCTGGAGATACGCAGTATTTT. It codes for CASSQVGGPGDTQYF.

The CDR3 bases are TGTGCCGGAGGGTCGGGTCGAGGAAAACTGTTTTTT. Its protein is CAGGSGRGKLFF. The rearrangement uses TRBV28 and TRBJ1-4; D uncertain. There are 12 residues in the CDR3. CDR1 and CDR2 from the germline V gene are MDHEN and SYDVKM. The V end was cut by 11 bases, the J end by 10 bases, with 17 bases between.

In its sample, this clonotype was seen a few times. This chain uses TRBV6-5 with TRBJ1-1; TRBD1 might be the D (5 bases). The germline gives CDR1 MNHEY, CDR2 SVGAGI. The ends were cut back, 2 bases at V and 8 bases at J, with 27 bases in the middle. CDR3 length: 18 residues. CDR3 sequence: CASSYGGVAGGRLDEAFF. Here the CDR3 DNA reads TGTGCCAGCAGTTACGGAGGGGTAGCAGGTGGCAGATTGGACGAAGCTTTCTTT.

V usage is TRBV30 and J usage is TRBJ2-3; possible D gene TRBD2, 5 bases. This CDR3 has 14 residues. Trimming took 1 base from V and 4 from J, leaving 12 bases between them. Germline CDR1 and CDR2: GTSNPN and SVGIG (reference sequence). The CDR3 nucleotides read TGTGCCTGGAGTGCGGGGATTAAGGCAGATACGCAGTATTTT. Its protein product is CAWSAGIKADTQYF.

The chain combines TRBV29-1 with TRBJ2-3; 8 bases agree with TRBD1. Germline CDR1 and CDR2: SQVTM and ANQGSEA. The V gene end was trimmed by 4 bases and the J gene end by 1 base; junction bases not matched to a gene: 4. The CDR3 covers 14 residues. For the CDR3, the DNA is TGCAGCGTTGCTCCAGGGGGCCGCACAGATACGCAGTATTTT. Protein: CSVAPGGRTDTQYF.